The 9 T cell receptor beta chains in this list originate from one sample, sequenced in a study of T cells in Graves' hyperthyroidism and ophthalmopathy. What was amplified from RNA transcripts were TCR beta CDR3 regions. First-round RT-PCR with HTBI primers amplified the TCR CDR3 region. TCRdb processed the multiplex PCR reads anew with MiXCR; each CDR3 protein has one entry. This table holds 400,000 to 500,000 distinct CDR3 sequences, roughly 15% found once. Sequencing was done on a sample of blood. Source of these receptors: a young woman with Graves' hyperthyroidism.

This clonotype has only one observation. This chain uses TRBV4-3 with TRBJ2-1, with 8 bases aligning to TRBD2. Germline assignment: CDR1 LGHNA and CDR2 YSLEER. J gave up 4 bases and V 4 bases, and 9 bases lay outside the gene matches. This CDR3 has 16 residues. CDR3 sequence (DNA): TGCGCCAGCAGCCCAGAAGTACTAGCGGTATACAATGAGCAGTTCTTC. Translating gives CASSPEVLAVYNEQFF.

The rearrangement uses TRBV4-2 and TRBJ1-6; 7 nucleotides line up with TRBD1. From germline, CDR1 is LGHNA and CDR2 YNFKEQ. CDR3 length equals 14 residues. The junction had 3 bases not matched to a gene; V was cut back by 4 bases and J by 6 bases. The CDR3 DNA is TGTGCCAGCAGCCCGGGACAGTTTAATTCACCCCTCCACTTT. It codes for CASSPGQFNSPLHF.

The J gene is TRBJ1-5, the V gene TRBV6-1; D possibly corresponds to TRBD1 (5 bases). Germline CDR1 and CDR2: MNHNS and SASEGT. This CDR3 is built from 16 residues. Trimming cost V 5 bases and J 0 bases, with 14 bases left between them. This chain's CDR3 is CASSPWAGDSNQPQHF. CDR3 DNA: TGTGCCAGCAGTCCTTGGGCGGGGGATAGCAATCAGCCCCAGCATTTT.

At least ten counts were recorded for this clonotype. The chain combines TRBV6-1 with TRBJ1-5, with D hard to call. The germline V and J ends were trimmed by 1 base and 7 bases, with 11 bases remaining between them. The V gene's germline CDR1 is MNHNS and CDR2 SASEGT. This CDR3 spans 14 amino acids. This CDR3 reads CASSEVGFRQPQHF. The CDR3 nucleotides are TGTGCCAGCAGTGAAGTCGGGTTTAGGCAGCCCCAGCATTTT.

This chain connects TRBV20-1 to TRBJ1-5; a possible D gene is TRBD1 (5 bases). The length of the CDR3 is 13 residues. CDR1 is DFQATT and CDR2 is SNEGSKA in the germline V gene (reference sequence). V lost 4 bases and J lost 7, with 14 bases in between. CDR3 loop: CSAMDRGGQPQHF. The CDR3 DNA is TGCAGTGCTATGGACCGGGGGGGGCAGCCCCAGCATTTT.

This clonotype was observed at least ten times. The chain uses TRBV20-1 and TRBJ2-3; D is ambiguous. V shed 6 bases and J shed 0 bases, with 7 bases lying between them. Germline V gives CDR1 DFQATT, CDR2 SNEGSKA (reference sequence). CDR3 length: 12 residues. The CDR3 sequence: CSALPSTDTQYF. The CDR3 DNA reads as TGCAGTGCATTACCTAGCACAGATACGCAGTATTTT.

This clonotype was seen many times. This chain connects TRBV18 to TRBJ1-2; D is ambiguous. The germline CDR1 and CDR2 sequences are KGHSH and LQKENI. The CDR3 loop spans 12 amino acids. With 6 bases removed from V and 7 bases from J, the gap between germline ends came to 12 bases. The CDR3 DNA follows: TGTGCCAGCTCCGTAGCTGCATTTGGCTACACCTTC. Protein sequence: CASSVAAFGYTF. Complete variable domain (other parts from reference TRBV18 and TRBJ1-2): NAGVMQNPRHLVRRRGQEARLRCSPMKGHSHVYWYRQLPEEGLKFMVYLQKENIIDESGMPKERFSAEFPKEGPSILRIQQVVRGDSAAYFCASSVAAFGYTFGSGTRLTVV.

This clonotype came up many times. The V call is TRBV5-1, the J call TRBJ1-1; D gene unclear. Germline values: CDR1 SGHRS, CDR2 YFSETQ. Trimming stripped 0 bases from V and 1 base from J, with 7 bases between. The CDR3 is 14 residues long. CDR3 loop: CASSLDFRNTEAFF. CDR3 coding DNA: TGCGCCAGCAGCTTGGATTTCAGGAACACTGAAGCTTTCTTT.

This clonotype has at least ten counts. V is TRBV28 and J is TRBJ1-3; 7 bases fit TRBD1. CDR1 and CDR2 from the germline V gene are MDHEN and SYDVKM. The ends lost 4 bases at V and 0 bases at J; junction bases unmatched: 6. The CDR3 runs to 16 residues. This chain's CDR3 is CASSSWDSHSGNTIYF. The CDR3 nucleotides are TGTGCCAGCAGTTCTTGGGACAGTCACTCTGGAAACACCATATATTTT.